One and the same sample provided the 4 T cell receptor beta chains below, sequenced in a study of blood T cell repertoires in COVID-19. Measured with immunoSEQ multiplex PCR; TCRdb has only the in-frame clones, and not every one. The sample includes 330,000 or so clones, roughly 90% of them seen just once. The specimen sequenced was PBMCs or T cells enriched from blood (not recorded which). These receptor sequences come from a woman younger than 45 who had recovered from COVID-19.

The chain is built from TRBV6-6 and TRBJ1-1; D may be TRBD1 (6 bases). CDR3 length equals 18 residues. V was trimmed by 5 bases and J by 1 base, leaving 23 bases between them. Germline V gene lookup returns CDR1 MNHNY and CDR2 SVGAGI (reference sequence). This CDR3 reads CASSHRPSQGPGNTEAFF. CDR3 DNA: TGTGCCAGCAGTCACCGACCTTCCCAGGGGCCAGGGAACACTGAAGCTTTCTTT.

The chain employs TRBV9 and TRBJ1-1, with a weak D call TRBD1 (5 bases). V was pared by 1 base and J by 3 bases, with 10 bases between. CDR1 is SGDLS, CDR2 YYNGEE, per germline. The CDR3 is made up of 14 amino acids. CDR3 sequence (DNA): TGTGCCAGCAGCGTAAAACCCAGGGACACTGAAGCTTTCTTT. This translates into CASSVKPRDTEAFF.

The V gene is TRBV29-1, the J gene TRBJ2-7; 7 positions agree with TRBD2. Germline V CDR1 and CDR2: SQVTM, ANQGSEA. This CDR3 contains 13 residues. The V and J ends lost 4 bases and 2 bases, in that order; junction bases with no gene match: 5. The CDR3 is CSVGSGPTYEQYF. The CDR3 DNA reads TGCAGCGTTGGTAGCGGGCCGACCTACGAGCAGTACTTC.

The CDR3, as DNA: TGTGCCAGCAGTTTGGGGACAGGGGATCAGCCCCAGCATTTT. It translates to CASSLGTGDQPQHF. This chain links TRBV28 with TRBJ1-5; TRBD1 matches 10 bases. Germline V gene data show CDR1 as MDHEN and CDR2 as SYDVKM. V shed 3 bases and J 5 bases; nucleotides not matched to a gene: 1. The CDR3 is 14 residues long.